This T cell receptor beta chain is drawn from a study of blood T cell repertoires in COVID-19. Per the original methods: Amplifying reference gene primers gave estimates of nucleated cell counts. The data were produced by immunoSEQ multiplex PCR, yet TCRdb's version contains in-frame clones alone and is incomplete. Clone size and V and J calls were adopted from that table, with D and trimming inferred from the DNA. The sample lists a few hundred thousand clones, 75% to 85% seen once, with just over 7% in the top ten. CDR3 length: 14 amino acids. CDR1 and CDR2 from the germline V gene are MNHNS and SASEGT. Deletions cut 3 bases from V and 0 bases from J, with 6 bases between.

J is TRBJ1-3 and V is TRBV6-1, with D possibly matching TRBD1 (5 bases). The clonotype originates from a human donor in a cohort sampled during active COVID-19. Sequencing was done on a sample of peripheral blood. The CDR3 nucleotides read TGTGCCAGCAGTGACAGGGACTCTGGAAACACCATATATTTT. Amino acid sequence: CASSDRDSGNTIYF.